This T cell receptor beta chain was identified during a study of blood T cell repertoires in COVID-19. Measured with immunoSEQ multiplex PCR; TCRdb has only the in-frame clones, and not every one. This sample carries fewer than 150,000 clones, just under 90% of them seen once, and the ten largest clones take 8% to 13%. This CDR3 is built from 14 residues. V lost 2 bases and J lost 1, with 11 bases in between. CDR1 is GTSNPN and CDR2 is SVGIG in the germline V gene (reference sequence). V and J are TRBV30 and TRBJ1-1; D gene ambiguous. The sequence came from a woman older than 75 with acute or convalescent COVID-19. The sequencing input was peripheral blood. The CDR3 bases are TGTGCCTGGAGTCTCCTGATTAGGAACACTGAAGCTTTCTTT. Residues: CAWSLLIRNTEAFF.